The entry below describes one TCR beta chain. The source of the sample is a study of blood T cell repertoires in COVID-19. Study-wide background: The cDNA or gDNA used as material had been derived from T cells, B-cell-depleted T cells, or PBMCs.

Germline CDR1 is WNHNN and CDR2 is SYGVQD (reference sequence). V was pared by 4 bases and J by 2 bases, with 5 bases of the junction left unmatched. The CDR3 totals 15 residues. Per the study methods: Reference gene primer amplification in the assay estimated nucleated cell counts. Sequenced by immunoSEQ multiplex PCR; TCRdb stores in-frame clones only, minus some. The DNA was the basis for D and trimming; V, J and clone size are from that table. The data show 40,000 to 45,000 clones, about nine tenths seen once. The receptor comes from a man between 50 and 59 years old with active COVID-19. This chain joins TRBV10-1 and TRBJ2-7; 10 bases align to TRBD2. The sample taken for sequencing was peripheral blood. CDR3 in DNA: TGCGCCAGCAGTGGGGGGACTAGCGCGACCTACGAGCAGTACTTC. Translation gives CASSGGTSATYEQYF.